Below are 2 T cell receptor beta chains sequenced from a single sample in a study of T cell responses to AZD1222 COVID-19 vaccine. The repertoire was sequenced with immunoSEQ multiplex PCR; TCRdb's copy has only in-frame clones and lacks some. The sample has 100,000 to 130,000 clones, 70% to 90% seen once; the top ten hold 3% to 3.5%. The input for sequencing was peripheral blood, taken on day 0 of AZD1222 vaccination. The receptors stem from an adult in good health.

The chain carries TRBV9 and TRBJ2-3; a possible D gene is TRBD2 (6 bases). Germline CDR1 SGDLS, CDR2 YYNGEE. Trimming cost V 2 bases and J 3 bases, with 16 bases left between them. This CDR3 spans 16 amino acids. The CDR3 region is CASSVGRGAGTDTQYF. The CDR3 DNA reads TGTGCCAGCAGCGTGGGGAGAGGGGCGGGGACAGATACGCAGTATTTT. The full variable domain, completed using reference TRBV9 and TRBJ2-3, is DSGVTQTPKHLITATGQRVTLRCSPRSGDLSVYWYQQSLDQGLQFLIQYYNGEERAKGNILERFSAQQFPDLHSELNLSSLELGDSALYFCASSVGRGAGTDTQYFGPGTRLTVL.

This sequence joins TRBV15 and TRBJ2-7; 9 bases line up with TRBD1. V lost 4 bases, J lost 5 bases, and 6 bases stayed unmatched. Germline CDR1 is LNHNV and CDR2 is YYDKDF (reference sequence). This CDR3 contains 14 residues. CDR3 amino acids: CATSIRTGENEQYF. As DNA, the CDR3 is TGTGCCACCAGCATCCGGACAGGGGAAAACGAGCAGTACTTC.